Listed here are 23 T cell receptor beta chains from one sample, sequenced in a study of blood T cells in healthy people across ages. A second PCR of about 7 to 11 cycles used a sample-barcoded 5' primer and a J-beta primer mix. A single record per CDR3 protein comes from TCRdb applying MiXCR to the 5' RACE reads. In the table there are 1.5 million to 2 million distinct CDR3 sequences, about 50% of which are singletons. The sample was blood. These receptors all stem from a woman aged 40 to 55 in good health.

This clonotype has a handful of counts. The V gene is TRBV4-2, the J gene TRBJ2-7; weak D call: TRBD2 (6 bases). CDR1 and CDR2 from the germline V gene are LGHNA and YNFKEQ. Deletions cut 0 bases from V and 5 bases from J, with 14 bases between. The CDR3 covers 15 residues. The CDR3 coding sequence is TGTGCCAGCAGCCAAGATCGCAGGGAGGATGACGAGCAGTACTTC. It specifies CASSQDRREDDEQYF.

This clonotype came up a few times. The rearrangement uses TRBV28 and TRBJ2-7, with D maybe TRBD2 (5 bases). Trimming shortened V by 4 bases and J by 3 bases, and 13 bases separated the two germline ends. The CDR3 is 14 amino acids. Germline V lookup: CDR1 MDHEN, CDR2 SYDVKM. The CDR3 DNA is TGTGCCAGCAGTTCGACACGAGGGAGCTACGAGCAGTACTTC. It is translated as CASSSTRGSYEQYF.

The chain links TRBV13 to TRBJ2-4; TRBD1 matches at 8 bases. The CDR3 contains 14 residues. Germline CDR1 PRHDT, CDR2 FYEKMQ (reference sequence). Trimming cost V 4 bases and J 4 bases; bases outside gene matches: 3. CDR3 nucleotide sequence: TGTGCCAGCAGCTCAGGGACAGGAAAAAACATTCAGTACTTC. Its translation is CASSSGTGKNIQYF.

This clonotype appeared a few times. The chain has TRBV29-1 and TRBJ2-1, with TRBD1 as a possible D gene (6 bases). The ends were cut back, 3 bases at V and 0 bases at J, with 12 bases in the middle. CDR1 and CDR2 from the germline V gene are SQVTM and ANQGSEA. This CDR3 is built from 15 residues. CDR3 sequence reads: CSVDGGTSSYNEQFF. The CDR3 nucleotides are TGCAGCGTTGATGGGGGCACAAGCTCCTACAATGAGCAGTTCTTC.

The chain is built from TRBV5-6 and TRBJ1-1, with D uncertain. Germline V gene sequence: CDR1 SGHDT, CDR2 YYEEEE. This CDR3 comprises 13 residues. Trimming cost V 5 bases and J 2 bases, with 10 bases left between them. The CDR3 coding sequence is TGTGCCAGCAGGGGAAGAATCAACACTGAAGCTTTCTTT. Amino acid sequence: CASRGRINTEAFF.

The chain has TRBV24-1 and TRBJ2-1; D unresolved. CDR3 size: 13 residues. Deletions cut 1 base from V and 7 bases from J, with 7 bases between. Germline V gene lookup returns CDR1 KGHDR and CDR2 SFDVKD. CDR3 bases: TGTGCCACCAGTGATTTTCGGGCTAATGAGCAGTTCTTC. Translated, it gives CATSDFRANEQFF.

V usage is TRBV20-1 and J usage is TRBJ2-7; D call uncertain. V dropped 1 base and J dropped 4 bases, with 23 bases sitting between them. CDR3 length equals 17 residues. CDR1 and CDR2 from the germline V gene are DFQATT and SNEGSKA (reference sequence). Here the CDR3 DNA reads TGCAGTGCTAGAGTCATATCTCTTGGCCACAGCCTATACGAGCAGTACTTC. It codes for CSARVISLGHSLYEQYF.

J is TRBJ1-5 and V is TRBV28; D remains ambiguous. V was pared by 5 bases and J by 4 bases, with 12 bases between. The germline V gene encodes CDR1 MDHEN and CDR2 SYDVKM. This CDR3 comprises 14 residues. The CDR3 loop reads CASSTILKNQPQHF. The CDR3 coding sequence is TGTGCCAGCAGTACTATCCTTAAGAATCAGCCCCAGCATTTT.

The chain has TRBV25-1 and TRBJ2-1; no clear D gene. The ends were cut back, 0 bases at V and 9 bases at J, with 15 bases in the middle. This CDR3 contains 15 residues. Germline V gives CDR1 MGHDK, CDR2 SYGVNS. The CDR3 sequence: CASSEYPTGDGEQFF. Written as DNA, the CDR3 is TGTGCCAGCAGTGAATACCCGACTGGAGACGGTGAGCAGTTCTTC.

This clonotype has a handful of counts. The V and J genes are TRBV24-1 and TRBJ2-1, with D possibly being TRBD1 (5 bases). The CDR3 sequence is 15 residues long. Trimming left V 6 bases short and J 1 base short, with 12 bases between. The V gene's germline CDR1 is KGHDR and CDR2 SFDVKD. The DNA for the CDR3 is TGTGCCACCAGTTCCGTAGGGGAATCCTACAATGAGCAGTTCTTC. Its protein product is CATSSVGESYNEQFF.

This clonotype occurred a few times. The chain has TRBV20-1 and TRBJ1-5; D is ambiguous. V was cut by 0 bases and J by 4 bases, with 13 bases left in between. Germline assignment: CDR1 DFQATT and CDR2 SNEGSKA (reference sequence). The CDR3 extends over 15 amino acids. The CDR3 DNA reads as TGCAGTGCTAGAGATCAGAACTCAAGAAATCAGCCCCAGCATTTT. Protein product: CSARDQNSRNQPQHF.

Note on this clonotype: Compared with germline, one end of the junction differs, possibly owing to a read error. The gene calls are TRBV7-2 and TRBJ2-4; the D is unclear. The J call is doubtful: the DNA matches TRBJ2-5 better. Germline V gene sequence: CDR1 SGHTA, CDR2 FQGNSA. This CDR3 region has 13 residues. CDR3 nucleotide sequence: TGTGTCAGCAGAGGTTGGAAGGAAGAGACCCAGTACTTC. It encodes CVSRGWKEETQYF.

This rearrangement joins TRBV20-1 to TRBJ2-3; D is perhaps TRBD2 (7 bases). CDR1 and CDR2 (germline): DFQATT, SNEGSKA (reference sequence). The CDR3 is 14 residues long. The V end was cut by 5 bases, the J end by 4 bases, with 16 bases between. The CDR3 DNA is TGCAGTGCTGGCAGTGGGGGGGCCCCAGATACGCAGTATTTT. This encodes CSAGSGGAPDTQYF.

The chain has TRBV6-2 or TRBV6-3 and TRBJ2-1, with 9 bases matching TRBD2. The CDR3 loop spans 15 amino acids. Germline-derived CDR1 and CDR2 are MNHEY and SVGEGT. J was trimmed by 6 bases and V by 7 bases; bases with no gene match: 10. The CDR3 DNA follows: TGTGCCAGCACTCGCGCGGGGGGGCGGAGCAATGAGCAGTTCTTC. Translated, it gives CASTRAGGRSNEQFF.

This rearrangement joins TRBV5-4 to TRBJ1-1; TRBD1 matches at 8 bases. Germline V lookup: CDR1 SGHNT, CDR2 YYREEE (reference sequence). V was pared by 1 base and J by 5 bases, with 7 bases of the junction left unmatched. This CDR3 contains 15 residues. CDR3: CASSLQGQAGTEAFF. In nucleotides, the CDR3 is TGTGCCAGCAGCTTGCAGGGACAGGCGGGAACTGAAGCTTTCTTT.

V is TRBV20-1 and J is TRBJ2-5; D gene uncertain. V was pared by 2 bases and J by 4 bases, with 8 bases between. Germline CDR1 is DFQATT and CDR2 is SNEGSKA (reference sequence). The CDR3 is made up of 12 amino acids. The CDR3 DNA sequence: TGCAGTGCTAGATGGGATGGAGAGACCCAGTACTTC. It encodes CSARWDGETQYF.

The rearrangement links TRBV25-1 to TRBJ2-1, with 7 bases identical to TRBD1. There are 14 residues in the CDR3. Germline CDR1 MGHDK, CDR2 SYGVNS. The V segment lost 6 bases and the J segment 13 bases; nucleotides outside the gene matches: 15. The CDR3 coding sequence is TGTGCCAGCAGCCACACAGGGGACGGGGAGACCCAGTTCTTC. Protein product: CASSHTGDGETQFF. The whole variable domain, remainder taken from reference TRBV25-1 and TRBJ2-1, is EADIYQTPRYLVIGTGKKITLECSQTMGHDKMYWYQQDPGMELHLIHYSYGVNSTEKGDLSSESTVSRIRTEHFPLTLESARPSHTSQYLCASSHTGDGETQFFGPGTRLTVL.

The gene calls are TRBV20-1 and TRBJ2-7; no definite D call. In germline, CDR1 is DFQATT, CDR2 SNEGSKA (reference sequence). The CDR3 runs to 12 residues. V was clipped by 2 bases and J by 2 bases, with 7 bases between them. CDR3 coding DNA: TGCAGTGCTAGATTGATAACCTACGAGCAGTACTTC. It yields the protein CSARLITYEQYF.

This clonotype turned up a few times. The rearrangement joins TRBV5-1 to TRBJ2-5, with D perhaps matching TRBD2 (5 bases). Germline V gene sequence: CDR1 SGHRS, CDR2 YFSETQ. Deletions cut 7 bases from V and 5 bases from J, with 12 bases between. CDR3 length: 12 amino acids. The CDR3 DNA reads TGCGCCAGCGAACGACCGGGGGAGACCCAGTACTTC. Protein sequence: CASERPGETQYF.

The chain has TRBV12-3 or TRBV12-4 and TRBJ2-3; D not resolved. V gave up 5 bases and J gave up 2 bases, with 14 bases separating them. CDR3 length: 15 residues. The CDR3 DNA follows: TGTGCCAGCAGTGGGTCAGGTATGGTCACAGATACGCAGTATTTT. Translating it yields CASSGSGMVTDTQYF.

The rearrangement joins TRBV6-5 to TRBJ1-2; D is ambiguous. Germline CDR1 and CDR2: MNHEY and SVGAGI. The V end was cut by 6 bases, the J end by 11 bases, with 16 bases between. This CDR3 has 12 residues. Written as DNA, the CDR3 is TGTGCCAGCAGCCCCCTCGGACTTTCGTACACCTTC. This gives the protein CASSPLGLSYTF.

This rearrangement joins TRBV27 to TRBJ1-2; TRBD1 is a possible D gene (5 bases). The CDR3 runs to 14 residues. In germline, CDR1 is MNHEY, CDR2 SMNVEV (reference sequence). Trimming cost V 0 bases and J 4 bases, with 9 bases left between them. This CDR3 is CASSLSGTRYGYTF. As DNA, the CDR3 is TGTGCCAGCAGTTTATCTGGGACCCGCTATGGCTACACCTTC.

The rearrangement uses TRBV12-3 or TRBV12-4 and TRBJ1-6, with no clear D. Between the trimmed V and J ends, which lost 1 base and 9 bases, there was a span of 13 bases. This CDR3 has 15 residues. CDR3 DNA: TGTGCCAGCAGTTTAGAGGGTACCGTTGGTTCACCCCTCCACTTT. It translates to CASSLEGTVGSPLHF.